This entry concerns a single T cell receptor beta chain. CDR1 and CDR2 (germline): KGHDR, SFDVKD. Trimming pared 6 bases from V and 8 bases from J, leaving 19 bases between. The length of the CDR3 is 15 residues. The participants were between 18 and 89 years old and came from under 25 US areas. Participants had their cohort set by participant-reported clinical history. Two negative PCRs, clearance, or symptom resolution were required of recovered Cohort 3 donors. The data derive from a study of blood T cell repertoires in COVID-19. Clones were read by immunoSEQ multiplex PCR, and TCRdb kept only the in-frame ones, dropping some. The sample has about 200,000 clones, 85% seen once.

This TCR was sampled from a man aged 35 to 55 who had recovered from COVID-19. Source material: PBMCs or T cells enriched from blood (not recorded which). V usage is TRBV24-1 and J usage is TRBJ2-1; the D gene is possibly TRBD2 (6 bases). As DNA, the CDR3 is TGTGCCACCAGTCGCCCGGTCCGGGGGTTTGATGAGCAGTTCTTC. It is translated as CATSRPVRGFDEQFF.